This T cell receptor beta chain was sequenced during a study of CD4 and CD8 cells across lung adenocarcinoma regions. The V gene end was trimmed by 5 bases and the J gene end by 4 bases; junction bases not matched to a gene: 13. CDR3 length: 17 residues. The V gene's germline CDR1 is SEHNR and CDR2 FQNEAQ (reference sequence). The patients had localized lung adenocarcinoma, a non-small cell subtype. Via MiXCR, TCRdb re-called the PCR reads, giving one row per CDR3 protein. This sample has approximately 9,000 distinct CDR3 sequences, with over 35% found just once. The sample consisted of CD4+ T cells from the margin of a lung tumor. This sequence originates from a female donor with lung adenocarcinoma. The CD4 and CD8 labels of this study may be unreliable. The chain carries TRBV7-9 and TRBJ2-1; the match to TRBD1 covers 8 bases. As DNA, the CDR3 is TGTGCCAGCAGCCTCGTCCGTAGGACAGGGATGTACAATGAGCAGTTCTTC. It encodes CASSLVRRTGMYNEQFF. Supplemented by reference TRBV7-9 and TRBJ2-1, the full variable domain reads DTGVSQNPRHKITKRGQNVTFRCDPISEHNRLYWYRQTLGQGPEFLTYFQNEAQLEKSRLLSDRFSAERPKGSFSTLEIQRTEQGDSAMYLCASSLVRRTGMYNEQFFGPGTRLTVL.